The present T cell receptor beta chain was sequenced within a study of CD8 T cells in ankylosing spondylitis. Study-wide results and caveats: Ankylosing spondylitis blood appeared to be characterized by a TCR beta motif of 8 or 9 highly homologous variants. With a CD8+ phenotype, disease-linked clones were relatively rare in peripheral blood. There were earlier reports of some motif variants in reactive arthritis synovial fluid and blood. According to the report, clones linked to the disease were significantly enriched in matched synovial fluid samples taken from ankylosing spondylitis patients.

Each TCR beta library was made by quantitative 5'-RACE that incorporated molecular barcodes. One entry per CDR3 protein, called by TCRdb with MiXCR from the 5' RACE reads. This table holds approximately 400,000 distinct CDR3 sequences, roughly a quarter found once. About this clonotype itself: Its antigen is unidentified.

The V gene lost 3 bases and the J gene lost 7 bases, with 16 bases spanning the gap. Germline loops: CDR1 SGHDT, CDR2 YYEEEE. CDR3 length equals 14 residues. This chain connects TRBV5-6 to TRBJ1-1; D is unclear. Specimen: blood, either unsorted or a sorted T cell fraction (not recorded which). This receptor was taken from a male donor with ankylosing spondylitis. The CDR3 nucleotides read TGTGCCAGCAGCTGGGGTGGGCAGACATTTGAAGCTTTCTTT. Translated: CASSWGGQTFEAFF.